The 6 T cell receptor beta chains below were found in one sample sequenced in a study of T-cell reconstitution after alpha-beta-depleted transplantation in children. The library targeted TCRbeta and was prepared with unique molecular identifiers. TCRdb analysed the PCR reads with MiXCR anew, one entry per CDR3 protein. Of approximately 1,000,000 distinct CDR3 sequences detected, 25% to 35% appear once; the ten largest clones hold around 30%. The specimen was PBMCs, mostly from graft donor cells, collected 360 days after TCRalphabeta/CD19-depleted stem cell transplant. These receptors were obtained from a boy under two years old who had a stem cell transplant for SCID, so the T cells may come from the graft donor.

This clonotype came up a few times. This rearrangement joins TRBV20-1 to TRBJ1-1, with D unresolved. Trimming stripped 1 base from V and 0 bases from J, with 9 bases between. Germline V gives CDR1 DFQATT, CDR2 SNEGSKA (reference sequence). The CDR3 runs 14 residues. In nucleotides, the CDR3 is TGCAGTGCTAGAGGGAATAGAATGAACACTGAAGCTTTCTTT. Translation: CSARGNRMNTEAFF.

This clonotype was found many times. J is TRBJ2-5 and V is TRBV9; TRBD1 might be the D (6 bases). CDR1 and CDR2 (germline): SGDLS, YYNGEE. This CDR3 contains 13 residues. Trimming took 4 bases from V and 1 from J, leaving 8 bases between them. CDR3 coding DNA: TGTGCCAGCAGCAGGGACACCCAAGAGACCCAGTACTTC. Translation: CASSRDTQETQYF.

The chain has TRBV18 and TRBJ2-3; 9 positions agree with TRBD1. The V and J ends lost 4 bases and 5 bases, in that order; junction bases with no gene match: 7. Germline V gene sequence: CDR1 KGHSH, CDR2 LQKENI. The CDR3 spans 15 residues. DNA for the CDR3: TGTGCCAGCTCACGCCTGGACAGGGGAGGAGATACGCAGTATTTT. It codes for CASSRLDRGGDTQYF.

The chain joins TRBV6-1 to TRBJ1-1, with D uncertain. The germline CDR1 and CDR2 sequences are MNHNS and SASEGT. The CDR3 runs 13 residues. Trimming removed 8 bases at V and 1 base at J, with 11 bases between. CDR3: CASGPRSNTEAFF. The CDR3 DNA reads TGTGCCAGCGGCCCCCGTTCGAACACTGAAGCTTTCTTT.

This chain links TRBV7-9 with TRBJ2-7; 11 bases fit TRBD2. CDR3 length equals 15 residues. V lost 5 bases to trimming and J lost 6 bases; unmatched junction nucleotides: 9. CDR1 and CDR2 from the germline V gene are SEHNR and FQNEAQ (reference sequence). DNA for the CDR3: TGTGCCAGCAGCACACCTAGCGGGAGGAATATCGAGCAGTACTTC. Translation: CASSTPSGRNIEQYF. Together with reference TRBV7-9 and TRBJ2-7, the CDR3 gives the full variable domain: DTGVSQNPRHKITKRGQNVTFRCDPISEHNRLYWYRQTLGQGPEFLTYFQNEAQLEKSRLLSDRFSAERPKGSFSTLEIQRTEQGDSAMYLCASSTPSGRNIEQYFGPGTRLTVT.

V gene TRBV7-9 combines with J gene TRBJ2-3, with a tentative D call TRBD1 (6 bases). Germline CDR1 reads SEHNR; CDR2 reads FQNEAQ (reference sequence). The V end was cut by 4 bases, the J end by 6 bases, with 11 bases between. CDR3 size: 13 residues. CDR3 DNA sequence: TGTGCCAGCAGCTGTGCAGGGGTCGATACGCAGTATTTT. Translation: CASSCAGVDTQYF.